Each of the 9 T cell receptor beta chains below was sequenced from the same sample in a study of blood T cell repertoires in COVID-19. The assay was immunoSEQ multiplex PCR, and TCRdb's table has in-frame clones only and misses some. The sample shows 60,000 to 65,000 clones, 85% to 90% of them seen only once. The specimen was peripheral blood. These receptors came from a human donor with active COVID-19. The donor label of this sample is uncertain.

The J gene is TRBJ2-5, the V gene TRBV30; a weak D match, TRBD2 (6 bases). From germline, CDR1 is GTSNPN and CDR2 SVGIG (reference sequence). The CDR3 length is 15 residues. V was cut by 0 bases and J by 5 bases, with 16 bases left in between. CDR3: CAWSVRTSLEETQYF. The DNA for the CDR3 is TGTGCCTGGAGTGTACGTACTAGCCTGGAGGAGACCCAGTACTTC.

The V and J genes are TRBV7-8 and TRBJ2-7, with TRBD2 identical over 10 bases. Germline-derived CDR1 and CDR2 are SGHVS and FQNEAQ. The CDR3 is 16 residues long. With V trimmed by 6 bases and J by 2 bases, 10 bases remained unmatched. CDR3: CASSRPSGGLTYEQYF. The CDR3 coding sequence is TGTGCCAGCAGTCGACCTAGCGGGGGCCTCACCTACGAGCAGTACTTC.

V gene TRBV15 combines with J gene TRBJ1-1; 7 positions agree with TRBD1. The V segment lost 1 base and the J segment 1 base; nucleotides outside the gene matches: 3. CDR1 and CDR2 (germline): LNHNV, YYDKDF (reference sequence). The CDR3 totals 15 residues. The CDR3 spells CATSRGDSPNTEAFF. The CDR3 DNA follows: TGTGCCACCAGCAGAGGGGACAGCCCGAACACTGAAGCTTTCTTT.

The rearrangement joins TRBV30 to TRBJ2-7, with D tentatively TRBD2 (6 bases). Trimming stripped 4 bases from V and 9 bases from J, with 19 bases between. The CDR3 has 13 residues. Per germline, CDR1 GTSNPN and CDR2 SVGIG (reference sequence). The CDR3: CAWNEAGRLAQYF. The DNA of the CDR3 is TGTGCCTGGAATGAGGCGGGAAGGTTAGCGCAGTACTTC.

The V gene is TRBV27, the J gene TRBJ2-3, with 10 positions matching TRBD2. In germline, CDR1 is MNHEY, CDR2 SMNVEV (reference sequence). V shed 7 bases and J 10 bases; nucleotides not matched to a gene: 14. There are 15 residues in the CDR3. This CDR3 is CASTAPSGGGSAQYF. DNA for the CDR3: TGTGCCAGCACCGCCCCAAGCGGGGGGGGCTCGGCGCAGTATTTT.

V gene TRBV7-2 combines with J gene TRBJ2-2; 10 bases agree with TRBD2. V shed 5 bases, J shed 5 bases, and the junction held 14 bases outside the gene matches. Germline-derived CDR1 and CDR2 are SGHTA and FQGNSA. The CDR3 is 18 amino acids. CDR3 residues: CASSLYLAGAEGTGELFF. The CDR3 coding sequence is TGTGCCAGCAGCCTTTATCTAGCGGGAGCAGAAGGGACCGGGGAGCTGTTTTTT.

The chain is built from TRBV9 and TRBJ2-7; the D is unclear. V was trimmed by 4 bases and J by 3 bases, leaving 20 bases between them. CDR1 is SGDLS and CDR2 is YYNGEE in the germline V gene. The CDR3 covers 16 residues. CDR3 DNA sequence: TGTGCCAGCAGCCCCCGTAGCTCCGGAGTGGGCTACGAGCAGTACTTC. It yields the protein CASSPRSSGVGYEQYF.

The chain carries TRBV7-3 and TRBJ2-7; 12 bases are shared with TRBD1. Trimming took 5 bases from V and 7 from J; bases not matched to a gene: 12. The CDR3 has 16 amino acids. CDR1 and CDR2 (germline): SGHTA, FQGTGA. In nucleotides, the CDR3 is TGTGCCAGCAGCCCCCGCTCGGGACAGGGGGCGCGGGAGCAGTACTTC. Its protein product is CASSPRSGQGAREQYF. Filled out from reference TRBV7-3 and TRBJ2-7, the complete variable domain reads GAGVSQTPSNKVTEKGKYVELRCDPISGHTALYWYRQSLGQGPEFLIYFQGTGAADDSGLPNDRFFAVRPEGSVSTLKIQRTERGDSAVYLCASSPRSGQGAREQYFGPGTRLTVT.

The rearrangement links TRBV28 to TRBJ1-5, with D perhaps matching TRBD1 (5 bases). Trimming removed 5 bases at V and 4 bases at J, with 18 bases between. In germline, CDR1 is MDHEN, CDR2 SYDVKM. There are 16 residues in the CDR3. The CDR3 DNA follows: TGTGCCAGCAGTACATGGGTGGGGGGTCAAAATCAGCCCCAGCATTTT. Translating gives CASSTWVGGQNQPQHF.